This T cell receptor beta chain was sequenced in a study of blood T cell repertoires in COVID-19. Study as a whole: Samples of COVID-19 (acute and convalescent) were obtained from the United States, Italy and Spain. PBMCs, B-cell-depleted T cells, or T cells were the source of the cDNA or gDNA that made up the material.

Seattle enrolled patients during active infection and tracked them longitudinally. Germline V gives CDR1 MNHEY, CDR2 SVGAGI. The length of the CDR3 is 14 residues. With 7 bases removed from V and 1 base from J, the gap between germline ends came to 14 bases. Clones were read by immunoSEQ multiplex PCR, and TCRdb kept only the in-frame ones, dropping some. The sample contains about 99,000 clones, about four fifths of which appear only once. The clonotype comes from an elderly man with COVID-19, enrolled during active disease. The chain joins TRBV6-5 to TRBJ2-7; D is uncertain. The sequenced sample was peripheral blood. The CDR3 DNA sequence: TGTGCCAGCAAGAGAGGCGTAGCTTCCTACGAGCAGTACTTC. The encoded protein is CASKRGVASYEQYF.